Below are 21 T cell receptor beta chains sequenced from a single sample in a study of blood T cell repertoires in COVID-19. Produced via immunoSEQ multiplex PCR; TCRdb's table is partial and in-frame only. Here the sample spans 100,000 or so clones, around 87% being singletons. The sequenced sample was peripheral blood. These receptors were obtained from a woman younger than 45 with acute or convalescent COVID-19.

The gene calls are TRBV6-5 and TRBJ1-5; D is perhaps TRBD1 (5 bases). The CDR3 has 13 amino acids. V lost 3 bases to trimming and J lost 6 bases, with 9 bases between them. The germline gives CDR1 MNHEY, CDR2 SVGAGI. The CDR3 region has the DNA TGTGCCAGCAGTTATGGCGGGGCTCAGCCCCAGCATTTT. Translated: CASSYGGAQPQHF.

The chain joins TRBV23-1 to TRBJ2-2; tentative D call: TRBD2 (5 bases). TRBV23-1 is treated as an ORF (open reading frame) with a function not yet certain. Between the trimmed V and J ends, which lost 8 bases and 7 bases, there was a span of 14 bases. The CDR3 covers 13 residues. In nucleotides, the CDR3 is TGCGCCAGCCTCTACATGCGGGTCGGGGAGCTGTTTTTT. This translates into CASLYMRVGELFF.

This clone was counted between two and nine times. J is TRBJ1-1 and V is TRBV6-2 or TRBV6-3, with TRBD1 identical over 7 bases. V shed 5 bases and J 1 base; nucleotides not matched to a gene: 1. The CDR3 sequence is 13 residues long. Germline V lookup: CDR1 MNHEY, CDR2 SVGEGT. The CDR3 reads CASSTGENTEAFF. CDR3 sequence (DNA): TGTGCCAGCAGTACAGGGGAGAACACTGAAGCTTTCTTT.

For the CDR3, the DNA is TGCGCCAGCAGACTGGGACAGATTCGCCTGTGCTATGGCTACACCTTC. Amino acids: CASRLGQIRLCYGYTF. V usage is TRBV5-1 and J usage is TRBJ1-2, with 7 bases that match TRBD1. Per the germline V gene, CDR1 is SGHRS and CDR2 is YFSETQ. The CDR3 totals 16 residues. V trimming: 5 bases; J trimming: 4 bases; junction bases outside the gene matches: 14.

V and J are TRBV19 and TRBJ2-3, with D possibly TRBD2 on 6 matching bases. Per germline, CDR1 LNHDA and CDR2 SQIVND (reference sequence). There are 15 residues in the CDR3. V was trimmed by 6 bases and J by 6 bases, leaving 19 bases between them. CDR3 nucleotide sequence: TGTGCCAGTAGCTGGAGGGGACGGGCCCCGGATACGCAGTATTTT. Protein sequence: CASSWRGRAPDTQYF.

The chain is built from TRBV27 and TRBJ1-6; possible D gene TRBD1, 5 bases. Germline-derived CDR1 and CDR2 are MNHEY and SMNVEV (reference sequence). The CDR3 length is 16 residues. V was clipped by 5 bases and J by 2 bases, with 13 bases between them. The CDR3 region is CASSTQGGTYNSPLHF. In DNA, the CDR3 is TGTGCCAGCAGTACCCAGGGAGGGACCTATAATTCACCCCTCCACTTT.

The chain employs TRBV29-1 and TRBJ1-1, with D possibly being TRBD1 (5 bases). The CDR3 loop spans 13 amino acids. The ends were cut back, 7 bases at V and 2 bases at J, with 14 bases in the middle. Per the germline V gene, CDR1 is SQVTM and CDR2 is ANQGSEA. In nucleotides, the CDR3 is TGCAGCGCCGTCGGGGGACTTAACACTGAAGCTTTCTTT. Translated, it gives CSAVGGLNTEAFF.

This clone has only one observation. The chain combines TRBV27 with TRBJ1-1, with D hard to call. Deletions cut 7 bases from V and 9 bases from J, with 12 bases between. The length of the CDR3 is 11 residues. From germline, CDR1 is MNHEY and CDR2 SMNVEV (reference sequence). The CDR3 here is CASIGGKQAFF. The CDR3 coding sequence is TGTGCCAGCATTGGCGGGAAGCAAGCTTTCTTT.

The chain carries TRBV18 and TRBJ2-3, with D hard to call. V was cut by 6 bases and J by 2 bases, with 15 bases left in between. The germline V gene has CDR1 KGHSH and CDR2 LQKENI. This CDR3 spans 15 amino acids. For the CDR3, the DNA is TGTGCCAGCTCCCCTAGAGTCGAGATCACAGATACGCAGTATTTT. Encoded protein: CASSPRVEITDTQYF. The full variable domain, with the rest looked up from reference TRBV18 and TRBJ2-3, is NAGVMQNPRHLVRRRGQEARLRCSPMKGHSHVYWYRQLPEEGLKFMVYLQKENIIDESGMPKERFSAEFPKEGPSILRIQQVVRGDSAAYFCASSPRVEITDTQYFGPGTRLTVL.

The DNA for the CDR3 is TGCGCCAGCAGCCAAGGACAGACGAGCTTCTATGGCTACACCTTC. The encoded protein is CASSQGQTSFYGYTF. The rearrangement joins TRBV4-1 to TRBJ1-2; a possible D gene is TRBD1 (5 bases). The length of the CDR3 is 15 residues. V was trimmed by 1 base and J by 4 bases, leaving 13 bases between them. Germline V gives CDR1 MGHRA, CDR2 YSYEKL.

The V gene is TRBV29-1, the J gene TRBJ1-1, with 7 bases that match TRBD1. CDR3 length equals 13 residues. CDR1 SQVTM and CDR2 ANQGSEA come from the germline V gene. The V and J ends lost 6 bases and 4 bases, in that order; junction bases with no gene match: 8. Written as DNA, the CDR3 is TGCAGCGTCCGGGACAGACGTACCACTGAAGCTTTCTTT. Amino acids: CSVRDRRTTEAFF.

V and J are TRBV6-5 and TRBJ2-7; 7 positions match TRBD1. Per the germline V gene, CDR1 is MNHEY and CDR2 is SVGAGI. The CDR3 sequence is 15 residues long. After removal of 6 bases from V and 0 bases from J, the junction contained 8 bases not matched to a gene. The CDR3 DNA is TGTGCCAGCAGCCGGGACAGCAGTAGCTCCTACGAGCAGTACTTC. Residues: CASSRDSSSSYEQYF.

The chain recombines TRBV27 with TRBJ1-5, with 7 bases matching TRBD1. This CDR3 has 14 amino acids. Germline CDR1 is MNHEY and CDR2 is SMNVEV (reference sequence). V lost 5 bases and J lost 3; bases outside the gene matches: 4. CDR3 protein: CASSRRGDNQPQHF. For the CDR3, the DNA is TGTGCCAGCAGTCGCAGGGGGGACAATCAGCCCCAGCATTTT.

CDR3 protein: CAIFPRAGWNSPLHF. The CDR3 region has the DNA TGTGCCATCTTCCCCCGGGCAGGGTGGAATTCACCCCTCCACTTT. The chain recombines TRBV10-3 with TRBJ1-6; perhaps TRBD1 as D (5 bases). V shed 8 bases and J shed 7 bases, with 18 bases lying between them. Germline CDR1 is ENHRY and CDR2 is SYGVKD. The CDR3 consists of 15 residues.

The chain links TRBV13 to TRBJ1-2; maybe TRBD1 (6 bases). The CDR3 length is 13 residues. V lost 8 bases to trimming and J lost 5 bases, with 15 bases between them. The germline V gene encodes CDR1 PRHDT and CDR2 FYEKMQ (reference sequence). CDR3 sequence (DNA): TGTGCCAGCTCCCTTGGGGGGGCTTATGGCTACACCTTC. Amino acids: CASSLGGAYGYTF.

The chain couples TRBV19 to TRBJ1-3; 7 nucleotides match TRBD1. CDR3 length equals 17 residues. V gave up 9 bases and J gave up 4 bases; unmatched junction bases: 18. Germline V gene lookup returns CDR1 LNHDA and CDR2 SQIVND (reference sequence). The CDR3 region is CASWGSSTGPKGNTIYF. The DNA of the CDR3 is TGTGCCAGCTGGGGCTCATCGACAGGGCCGAAAGGAAACACCATATATTTT.

As for this clone: Other DNA sequences within the sample encode an identical CDR3. J is TRBJ1-5 and V is TRBV3-1 (or the pseudogene TRBV3-2); D possibly corresponds to TRBD1 (6 bases). Germline values: CDR1 LGHDT, CDR2 YNNKEL (reference sequence). V was shortened by 1 base and J by 9 bases, with 7 bases between the two germline ends. The CDR3 sequence is 12 residues long. The CDR3 here is CASSQVGGPQHF. The CDR3 nucleotides are TGTGCCAGCAGCCAAGTAGGGGGGCCCCAGCATTTT.

This chain uses TRBV6-6 with TRBJ1-2, with D uncertain. Trimming left V 5 bases short and J 8 bases short, with 18 bases between. Germline CDR1 reads MNHNY; CDR2 reads SVGAGI (reference sequence). The CDR3 covers 14 residues. CDR3 nucleotide sequence: TGTGCCAGCAGTAGTGCAGAGACTATGGAAGGCTACACCTTC. This translates into CASSSAETMEGYTF.

This clone has a single count. V gene TRBV9 combines with J gene TRBJ1-4, with a possible D match to TRBD1 (5 bases). Trimming left V 4 bases short and J 0 bases short, with 10 bases between. CDR1 is SGDLS and CDR2 is YYNGEE in the germline V gene. The CDR3 extends over 15 amino acids. The CDR3 nucleotides are TGTGCCAGCAGCAGGGGAGGGGCAACTAATGAAAAACTGTTTTTT. Translated, it gives CASSRGGATNEKLFF.

The chain combines TRBV5-1 with TRBJ2-7; 11 nucleotides match TRBD2. CDR1 is SGHRS, CDR2 YFSETQ, per germline. The V segment lost 1 base and the J segment 2 bases; nucleotides outside the gene matches: 2. This CDR3 contains 15 residues. The CDR3 DNA reads as TGCGCCAGCAGCTTGACTAGCGGGGGACCCTACGAGCAGTACTTC. This translates into CASSLTSGGPYEQYF.

V is TRBV4-2 and J is TRBJ2-2; 10 positions match TRBD1. With 3 bases clipped from V and 5 bases from J, the junction kept 6 bases outside the gene matches. This CDR3 spans 16 amino acids. The V gene's germline CDR1 is LGHNA and CDR2 YNFKEQ. The CDR3 reads CASSHPGTGETGELFF. In DNA form, the CDR3 reads TGTGCCAGCAGCCATCCCGGGACAGGGGAAACCGGGGAGCTGTTTTTT.